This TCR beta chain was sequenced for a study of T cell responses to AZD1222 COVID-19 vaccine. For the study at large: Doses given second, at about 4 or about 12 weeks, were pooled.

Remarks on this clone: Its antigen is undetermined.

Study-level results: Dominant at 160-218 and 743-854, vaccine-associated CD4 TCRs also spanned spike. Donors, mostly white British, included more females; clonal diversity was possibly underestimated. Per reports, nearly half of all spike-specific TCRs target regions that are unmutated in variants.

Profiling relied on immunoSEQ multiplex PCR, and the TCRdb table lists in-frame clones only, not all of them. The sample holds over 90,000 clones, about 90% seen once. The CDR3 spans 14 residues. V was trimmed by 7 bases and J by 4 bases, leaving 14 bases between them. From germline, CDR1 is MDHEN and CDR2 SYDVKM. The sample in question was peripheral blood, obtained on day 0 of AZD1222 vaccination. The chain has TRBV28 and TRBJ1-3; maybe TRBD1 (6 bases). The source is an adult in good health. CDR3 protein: CASTQAGDGNTIYF. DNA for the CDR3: TGTGCCAGCACCCAAGCAGGGGACGGAAACACCATATATTTT.